What follows are 30 T cell receptor beta chains derived from one specimen sequenced in a study of human T cells and chemical hapten exposure. Time point of the sample: patch test 3, about 24 weeks after DPC sensitization. Treatment described: therapeutic diphenylcyclopropenone sensitization with weekly scalp DPC. TCRdb processed the RACE reads anew with MiXCR; each CDR3 protein has one entry. This sample yields approximately 160,000 distinct CDR3 sequences, of which 28% are seen a single time; 2.1% belongs to the top ten. Source: whole blood, taken in connection with sensitization to the hapten diphenylcyclopropenone (DPC). The source of these receptors is a woman in her late teens or twenties with alopecia areata. Some clones in this sample may be carry-over from other donors' samples.

V and J are TRBV2 and TRBJ2-2; 7 nucleotides match TRBD1. Germline V gene sequence: CDR1 SNHLY, CDR2 FYNNEI. V was pared by 5 bases and J by 6 bases, with 9 bases of the junction left unmatched. This CDR3 contains 15 residues. The CDR3 nucleotides are TGTGCCAGCAGTTGGGCAGGGGGTAGGGCCGGGGAGCTGTTTTTT. This translates into CASSWAGGRAGELFF.

This clonotype was counted between two and nine times. CDR3: CASSLRGYTGELFF. The CDR3 DNA reads TGTGCCAGCAGCTTACGGGGGTACACCGGGGAGCTGTTTTTT. This rearrangement joins TRBV7-2 to TRBJ2-2; TRBD2 might be the D (6 bases). Trimming shortened V by 2 bases and J by 3 bases, and 7 bases separated the two germline ends. Germline values: CDR1 SGHTA, CDR2 FQGNSA. This CDR3 comprises 14 residues. Full variable domain (outside the CDR3, taken from reference TRBV7-2 and TRBJ2-2): GAGVSQSPSNKVTEKGKDVELRCDPISGHTALYWYRQSLGQGLEFLIYFQGNSAPDKSGLPSDRFSAERTGGSVSTLTIQRTQQEDSAVYLCASSLRGYTGELFFGEGSRLTVL.

This rearrangement joins TRBV15 to TRBJ1-2; maybe TRBD1 (5 bases). Trimming removed 1 base from V and 7 bases from J, with 7 bases in between. The CDR3 consists of 12 residues. The germline V gene has CDR1 LNHNV and CDR2 YYDKDF (reference sequence). Here the CDR3 DNA reads TGTGCCACCAGCAGAGGAGGGGTTGGCTACACCTTC. Its protein product is CATSRGGVGYTF.

This clonotype was seen only a few times. This chain connects TRBV5-1 to TRBJ2-2, with D perhaps matching TRBD1 (6 bases). Trimming removed 2 bases at V and 4 bases at J, with 12 bases between. The CDR3 has 15 residues. Germline CDR1 and CDR2: SGHRS and YFSETQ. The CDR3 loop reads CASSLDRSRTGELFF. The CDR3 nucleotides are TGCGCCAGCAGCTTAGACAGGTCGCGCACCGGGGAGCTGTTTTTT.

In this sample, this clonotype turned up many times. The chain uses TRBV6-4 and TRBJ2-2; no firm D call. The CDR3 runs 14 residues. CDR1 is MRHNA, CDR2 SNTAGT, per germline. The V end lost 4 bases, the J end lost 4 bases, and 10 bases lay between the germline ends. CDR3 in amino acids: CASSAVWGTGELFF. The CDR3 DNA follows: TGTGCCAGCAGTGCTGTTTGGGGCACCGGGGAGCTGTTTTTT.

This clonotype was recorded a few times. The genes are TRBV7-3 and TRBJ1-2; D is possibly TRBD1 (5 bases). The CDR3 length is 15 residues. Germline V CDR1 and CDR2: SGHTA, FQGTGA. Deletions cut 5 bases from V and 5 bases from J, with 18 bases between. The CDR3 reads CASSQGPGITYGYTF. The CDR3 DNA reads TGTGCCAGCAGCCAGGGACCGGGAATCACTTATGGCTACACCTTC. Full variable domain (remainder filled in from reference TRBV7-3 and TRBJ1-2): GAGVSQTPSNKVTEKGKYVELRCDPISGHTALYWYRQSLGQGPEFLIYFQGTGAADDSGLPNDRFFAVRPEGSVSTLKIQRTERGDSAVYLCASSQGPGITYGYTFGSGTRLTVV.

The chain is built from TRBV5-1 and TRBJ1-1; D possibly corresponds to TRBD1 (6 bases). CDR1 is SGHRS and CDR2 is YFSETQ in the germline V gene. The length of the CDR3 is 17 residues. V lost 0 bases and J 6 bases, leaving 21 bases between the germline ends. The CDR3 is CASSLVLGGAGRSEAFF. Written as DNA, the CDR3 is TGCGCCAGCAGCTTGGTCTTGGGGGGCGCTGGGAGGTCTGAAGCTTTCTTT.

The chain combines TRBV27 with TRBJ2-5; TRBD2 matches 9 bases. CDR3 length: 18 amino acids. Looked up from germline, CDR1 is MNHEY and CDR2 is SMNVEV (reference sequence). The ends lost 5 bases at V and 2 bases at J; junction bases unmatched: 15. In DNA, the CDR3 is TGTGCCAGCAGTCCGATTCTTCGGCTAGCGGGATCACAAGAGACCCAGTACTTC. This encodes CASSPILRLAGSQETQYF.

This sequence joins TRBV20-1 and TRBJ2-6, with no clear D. V was cut by 3 bases and J by 4 bases, with 10 bases left in between. The CDR3 extends over 14 amino acids. Germline-derived CDR1 and CDR2 are DFQATT and SNEGSKA (reference sequence). The CDR3 sequence: CSASHHRGANVLTF. CDR3 sequence (DNA): TGCAGTGCTAGCCATCATAGGGGGGCCAACGTCCTGACTTTC.

A remark on this clonotype: This could be a read error, since a much larger clone is one nucleotide away. The V and J genes are TRBV7-6 and TRBJ2-7; 11 bases map to TRBD2. Looked up from germline, CDR1 is SGHVS and CDR2 is FNYEAQ. This CDR3 is 15 amino acids long. DNA for the CDR3: TGTGCCAGCAGCTTGCGGACTAGCGGGTCCTACGAGCGGTACTTC. It specifies CASSLRTSGSYERYF.

The chain employs TRBV6-2 or TRBV6-3 and TRBJ2-2; no definite D call. This CDR3 is built from 12 residues. V was trimmed by 7 bases and J by 3 bases, leaving 6 bases between them. Germline CDR1 and CDR2: MNHEY and SVGEGT. CDR3: CASKQYTGELFF. The CDR3 nucleotides are TGTGCCAGCAAGCAGTACACCGGGGAGCTGTTTTTT.

This chain uses TRBV20-1 with TRBJ1-1, with D unclear. This CDR3 is 15 amino acids long. The V gene's germline CDR1 is DFQATT and CDR2 SNEGSKA (reference sequence). With 5 bases removed from V and 2 bases from J, the gap between germline ends came to 18 bases. The CDR3 bases are TGCAGTGCTGAGATCCCTGTGGGTCTTAACACTGAAGCTTTCTTT. Translated, it gives CSAEIPVGLNTEAFF.

The chain employs TRBV29-1 and TRBJ2-7; unclear D gene. The germline gives CDR1 SQVTM, CDR2 ANQGSEA. Trimming removed 4 bases at V and 7 bases at J, with 8 bases between. This CDR3 comprises 10 residues. CDR3 sequence reads: CSVGHTEQYF. The CDR3 coding sequence is TGCAGCGTTGGCCACACGGAGCAGTACTTC.

This clonotype came up a few times. One end of the junction fails to match germline, which may point to a read error. The chain joins TRBV4-1 to TRBJ2-3; D not certain. Germline V gene sequence: CDR1 MGHRA, CDR2 YSYEKL. This CDR3 contains 17 residues. This CDR3 reads CASSRSESLGDSDKQYF. CDR3 DNA: TGCGCCAGCAGCCGGTCGGAGTCCCTAGGTGATTCAGATAAGCAGTATTTT.

The chain carries TRBV9 and TRBJ2-3; D might be TRBD1 or TRBD2, each matching 6 bases. Looked up from germline, CDR1 is SGDLS and CDR2 is YYNGEE. Deletions cut 2 bases from V and 1 base from J, with 11 bases between. This CDR3 region has 15 residues. Here the CDR3 reads CASSVGGRGTDTQYF. The CDR3, as DNA: TGTGCCAGCAGCGTTGGGGGGCGGGGCACAGATACGCAGTATTTT.

The chain recombines TRBV7-9 with TRBJ1-3; possible D gene TRBD1, 6 bases. The ends were cut back, 2 bases at V and 0 bases at J, with 11 bases in the middle. There are 16 residues in the CDR3. Germline loops: CDR1 SEHNR, CDR2 FQNEAQ (reference sequence). The CDR3 loop is CASSLLGGRSGNTIYF. For the CDR3, the DNA is TGTGCCAGCAGCTTACTTGGGGGCCGCTCTGGAAACACCATATATTTT.

In its sample, this clonotype was seen a few times. The chain uses TRBV10-3 and TRBJ1-2, with TRBD1 matching over 8 bases. V was pared by 6 bases and J by 5 bases, with 5 bases of the junction left unmatched. Germline CDR1 and CDR2: ENHRY and SYGVKD. The CDR3 contains 13 residues. CDR3 in amino acids: CAISTTGEYGYTF. CDR3 nucleotide sequence: TGTGCCATCAGCACGACAGGGGAGTATGGCTACACCTTC.

This rearrangement joins TRBV2 to TRBJ2-1; tentative D call: TRBD1 (6 bases). This CDR3 contains 16 residues. Per germline, CDR1 SNHLY and CDR2 FYNNEI. Trimming stripped 3 bases from V and 6 bases from J, with 18 bases between. The chain's CDR3 is CASSDPLWGLINEQFF. CDR3 bases: TGTGCCAGCAGTGACCCGCTGTGGGGGCTAATCAATGAGCAGTTCTTC.

J is TRBJ2-1 and V is TRBV4-2; D unclear. The CDR3 extends over 13 amino acids. Germline V gene sequence: CDR1 LGHNA, CDR2 YNFKEQ. The V and J ends lost 4 bases and 9 bases respectively, with 13 bases between them. CDR3 region: CASSRILSSEQFF. The CDR3, as DNA: TGTGCCAGCAGCCGCATCCTTAGTTCTGAGCAGTTCTTC.

The chain recombines TRBV4-1 with TRBJ1-1; D gene uncertain. CDR3 size: 15 residues. V lost 4 bases, J lost 1 base, and 13 bases lay in between. Germline CDR1 MGHRA, CDR2 YSYEKL. The CDR3 bases are TGCGCCAGCAGCCCCCTCGTCAGATCGAACACTGAAGCTTTCTTT. Its translation is CASSPLVRSNTEAFF.

This clonotype was detected ten times or more. V gene TRBV7-6 combines with J gene TRBJ1-3; D is uncertain. The CDR3 extends over 14 amino acids. CDR1 is SGHVS and CDR2 is FNYEAQ in the germline V gene. V was trimmed by 5 bases and J by 0 bases, leaving 8 bases between them. In DNA form, the CDR3 reads TGTGCCAGCAGCCCTGAGGCCTCTGGAAACACCATATATTTT. The encoded protein is CASSPEASGNTIYF.

The chain combines TRBV6-5 with TRBJ2-1; 14 bases fit TRBD2. V shed 6 bases and J 7 bases; nucleotides not matched to a gene: 8. The germline V gene encodes CDR1 MNHEY and CDR2 SVGAGI. This CDR3 contains 16 residues. This chain's CDR3 is CASRLRLAGGQNEQFF. The CDR3 DNA follows: TGTGCCAGCAGGCTAAGACTAGCGGGAGGGCAAAATGAGCAGTTCTTC.

The chain joins TRBV7-2 to TRBJ2-7; no clear D gene. The V end was cut by 1 base, the J end by 5 bases, with 9 bases between. Germline V lookup: CDR1 SGHTA, CDR2 FQGNSA. The CDR3 extends over 13 amino acids. CDR3 DNA: TGTGCCAGCAGCTTAGATAACGGCAACGAGCAGTACTTC. Protein: CASSLDNGNEQYF.

This clonotype was counted between two and nine times. This chain links TRBV5-1 with TRBJ1-5; a possible D gene is TRBD1 (5 bases). Germline assignment: CDR1 SGHRS and CDR2 YFSETQ. This CDR3 contains 13 residues. Trimming took off 4 bases at V and 7 bases at J, with 12 bases between the two ends. In DNA form, the CDR3 reads TGCGCCAGCAGCGCCGAAGGACAACAGCCCCAGCATTTT. It translates to CASSAEGQQPQHF.

This clonotype was counted a few times. The chain uses TRBV6-5 and TRBJ1-2, with D possibly TRBD1 on 6 matching bases. The CDR3 runs 13 residues. V lost 3 bases and J lost 4, with 9 bases in between. Per germline, CDR1 MNHEY and CDR2 SVGAGI. Here the CDR3 reads CASSYGGLYGYTF. The CDR3 DNA reads TGTGCCAGCAGTTATGGGGGCCTCTATGGCTACACCTTC.

This clonotype was observed many times. The rearrangement links TRBV20-1 to TRBJ2-3; D is perhaps TRBD1 or TRBD2 (5 bases each). The germline CDR1 and CDR2 sequences are DFQATT and SNEGSKA (reference sequence). The V gene lost 6 bases and the J gene lost 0 bases, with 16 bases spanning the gap. The CDR3 is made up of 15 amino acids. Here the CDR3 DNA reads TGCAGTGCCGAAAGAAGGGACCGAAGCACAGATACGCAGTATTTT. Encoded protein: CSAERRDRSTDTQYF.

The gene calls are TRBV29-1 and TRBJ1-2; D is unclear. This CDR3 contains 11 residues. Trimming took 8 bases from V and 10 from J, leaving 17 bases between them. Germline V gives CDR1 SQVTM, CDR2 ANQGSEA. As DNA, the CDR3 is TGCAGCATAACAACCGGGGAATACTACACCTTC. Translated: CSITTGEYYTF.

The chain recombines TRBV6-6 with TRBJ2-5; TRBD2 agrees at 10 bases. This CDR3 has 16 residues. The V segment lost 8 bases and the J segment 2 bases; nucleotides outside the gene matches: 11. Looked up from germline, CDR1 is MNHNY and CDR2 is SVGAGI (reference sequence). The CDR3 DNA reads TGTGCCAGCGGAGCGGGGGGGCTTTACCCTCAAGAGACCCAGTACTTC. It encodes CASGAGGLYPQETQYF.

This clonotype was seen more than once but under ten times. The chain joins TRBV7-9 to TRBJ2-7; D is perhaps TRBD2 (6 bases). This CDR3 is 14 amino acids long. Trimming removed 1 base from V and 7 bases from J, with 14 bases in between. Germline CDR1 and CDR2: SEHNR and FQNEAQ (reference sequence). The chain's CDR3 is CASSLGGAGREQYF. The CDR3 bases are TGTGCCAGCAGCTTAGGAGGGGCAGGGAGGGAGCAGTACTTC.

This clonotype was observed at least ten times. The CDR3 region has the DNA TGCAGTTCCTGGGGGGCGAACCAAGAGACCCAGTACTTC. It specifies CSSWGANQETQYF. The genes are TRBV20-1 and TRBJ2-5; possibly TRBD1 or TRBD2 for D (6 bases each). This CDR3 spans 13 amino acids. Trimming shortened V by 8 bases and J by 0 bases, and 13 bases separated the two germline ends. Germline CDR1 is DFQATT and CDR2 is SNEGSKA (reference sequence).